The 23 T cell receptor beta chains in this list originate from one sample, sequenced in a study of blood T cell repertoires in COVID-19. Sequencing used immunoSEQ multiplex PCR; TCRdb keeps in-frame clones, though not all of them. The sample records roughly 300,000 clones, more than 75% being singletons. The sequencing sample was made of PBMCs or T cells enriched from blood (not recorded which). The receptors originated from a man between 25 and 39 years old who had recovered from COVID-19.

This sequence joins TRBV15 and TRBJ2-1; 8 bases agree with TRBD2. Trimming took 8 bases from V and 9 from J; bases not matched to a gene: 12. CDR3 length: 14 residues. Germline CDR1 is LNHNV and CDR2 is YYDKDF (reference sequence). The CDR3 region has the DNA TGTGCCACCGCGCGGCAAGCGGGGGCCCTTGAGCAGTTCTTC. Translation gives CATARQAGALEQFF.

This chain's CDR3 is CASSKREPGEIYEQYF. The CDR3 DNA follows: TGTGCCAGCAGCAAAAGGGAGCCGGGGGAGATCTACGAGCAGTACTTC. The chain combines TRBV21-1 with TRBJ2-7; the table's D call of TRBD2 was not tested on the DNA. TRBV21-1 is an annotated pseudogene. This CDR3 has 16 amino acids.

The chain employs TRBV24-1 and TRBJ2-5, with 8 bases matching TRBD1. CDR1 is KGHDR, CDR2 SFDVKD, per germline. V dropped 4 bases and J dropped 3; count of bases not matched to a gene: 6. CDR3 length: 15 amino acids. The CDR3 nucleotides read TGTGCCACCAGTGACCCGAGGACAGGGAAAGAGACCCAGTACTTC. Protein sequence: CATSDPRTGKETQYF.

This clone was observed a single time. The chain links TRBV6-5 to TRBJ1-5; 7 bases are shared with TRBD1. J lost 2 bases, V lost 2 bases, and 0 bases had no gene match. The CDR3 runs to 14 residues. Germline V gene sequence: CDR1 MNHEY, CDR2 SVGAGI. CDR3 sequence reads: CASSYTGGNQPQHF. The DNA for the CDR3 is TGTGCCAGCAGTTACACAGGGGGCAATCAGCCCCAGCATTTT.

The rearrangement uses TRBV23-1 and TRBJ2-2; 13 bases are a match to TRBD2. TRBV23-1 is marked as an open reading frame, function uncertain. The CDR3 runs 17 residues. J gave up 1 base and V 2 bases, and 1 base lay outside the gene matches. CDR3 DNA: TGCGCCAGCAGTCAAACTAGCGGGAGGGTGAACACCGGGGAGCTGTTTTTT. Its translation is CASSQTSGRVNTGELFF.

This chain links TRBV5-1 with TRBJ1-2; D is perhaps TRBD1 (6 bases). The germline V and J ends were trimmed by 4 bases and 2 bases, with 9 bases remaining between them. CDR3 length equals 13 residues. The V gene's germline CDR1 is SGHRS and CDR2 YFSETQ. The CDR3 nucleotides read TGCGCCAGCAGCCGGACAGACAACTATGGCTACACCTTC. Amino acids: CASSRTDNYGYTF.

The rearrangement joins TRBV18 to TRBJ2-3; 13 bases fit TRBD2. Germline loops: CDR1 KGHSH, CDR2 LQKENI. V trimming: 5 bases; J trimming: 2 bases; junction bases outside the gene matches: 4. The CDR3 is 16 residues long. The CDR3 nucleotides are TGTGCCAGCTCAACGACTAGCGGGAGGTCCACAGATACGCAGTATTTT. It is translated as CASSTTSGRSTDTQYF.

Here the CDR3 reads CASSGQDRDHEQYF. The CDR3 DNA sequence: TGTGCCAGCAGCGGGCAGGACAGGGACCACGAGCAGTACTTC. The rearrangement uses TRBV5-5 and TRBJ2-7; 8 bases are shared with TRBD1. CDR3 length equals 14 residues. Trimming at V came to 4 bases and at J to 5 bases, leaving 8 bases not matched to a gene. From germline, CDR1 is SGHKS and CDR2 YYEKEE (reference sequence).

The chain couples TRBV5-1 to TRBJ2-7, with D possibly matching TRBD2 (5 bases). Trimming stripped 1 base from V and 0 bases from J, with 11 bases between. The germline CDR1 and CDR2 sequences are SGHRS and YFSETQ. The CDR3 is made up of 15 amino acids. The CDR3 here is CASSLNPSFSYEQYF. The DNA for the CDR3 is TGCGCCAGCAGCTTGAATCCTAGCTTCTCCTACGAGCAGTACTTC.

In its sample, this clone was seen once. The V and J genes are TRBV3-1 (or the pseudogene TRBV3-2) and TRBJ1-1; D is perhaps TRBD1 (6 bases). V was clipped by 1 base and J by 3 bases, with 9 bases between them. Looked up from germline, CDR1 is LGHDT and CDR2 is YNNKEL (reference sequence). This CDR3 has 14 amino acids. CDR3 bases: TGTGCCAGCAGCCAAGCGGACAGTTACACTGAAGCTTTCTTT. It encodes CASSQADSYTEAFF.

The chain employs TRBV6-1 and TRBJ1-4, with D unresolved. V was trimmed by 3 bases and J by 8 bases, leaving 13 bases between them. In germline, CDR1 is MNHNS, CDR2 SASEGT. The CDR3 contains 14 residues. The CDR3 loop is CASSDYFGFEKLFF. The CDR3 nucleotides are TGTGCCAGCAGTGATTACTTCGGTTTCGAAAAACTGTTTTTT.

The chain combines TRBV5-1 with TRBJ2-7; the match to TRBD1 covers 8 bases. The CDR3 totals 12 residues. V gave up 3 bases and J gave up 7 bases; unmatched junction bases: 3. Germline V CDR1 and CDR2: SGHRS, YFSETQ. The CDR3 nucleotides read TGCGCCAGCAGCTCGACAGGGGATGAGCAGTACTTC. This encodes CASSSTGDEQYF.

This chain joins TRBV7-9 and TRBJ2-3; 7 nucleotides agree with TRBD1. This CDR3 region has 18 residues. V dropped 5 bases and J dropped 0; count of bases not matched to a gene: 14. CDR1 is SEHNR, CDR2 FQNEAQ, per germline (reference sequence). The CDR3 sequence: CASSHTRTGGSSTDTQYF. In nucleotides, the CDR3 is TGTGCCAGCAGCCACACTAGGACAGGCGGTTCTAGCACAGATACGCAGTATTTT. Together with reference TRBV7-9 and TRBJ2-3, the CDR3 gives the full variable domain: DTGVSQNPRHKITKRGQNVTFRCDPISEHNRLYWYRQTLGQGPEFLTYFQNEAQLEKSRLLSDRFSAERPKGSFSTLEIQRTEQGDSAMYLCASSHTRTGGSSTDTQYFGPGTRLTVL.

The chain combines TRBV5-1 with TRBJ2-7; 7 bases are shared with TRBD1. The CDR3 has 15 residues. With V trimmed by 0 bases and J by 5 bases, 8 bases remained unmatched. In germline, CDR1 is SGHRS, CDR2 YFSETQ. CDR3 residues: CASSLVYRGKDEQYF. CDR3 nucleotides: TGCGCCAGCAGCTTGGTCTACAGGGGCAAGGACGAGCAGTACTTC.

V and J are TRBV5-6 and TRBJ2-7, with D unresolved. Germline CDR1 reads SGHDT; CDR2 reads YYEEEE. Trimming pared 0 bases from V and 4 bases from J, leaving 5 bases between. The CDR3 is 12 residues long. The CDR3 region is CASSLDQYEQYF. Here the CDR3 DNA reads TGTGCCAGCAGCTTGGATCAATACGAGCAGTACTTC.

This clone has at least ten counts. The chain recombines TRBV15 with TRBJ1-2; no definite D call. V shed 0 bases and J shed 9 bases, with 5 bases lying between them. This CDR3 spans 11 amino acids. CDR1 is LNHNV and CDR2 is YYDKDF in the germline V gene (reference sequence). Written as DNA, the CDR3 is TGTGCCACCAGCAGAGATGAGAGCTACACCTTC. Residues: CATSRDESYTF.

This sequence joins TRBV15 and TRBJ2-3; TRBD2 matches at 15 bases. Germline CDR1 LNHNV, CDR2 YYDKDF (reference sequence). The CDR3 is 18 residues long. With 1 base clipped from V and 5 bases from J, the junction kept 7 bases outside the gene matches. Here the CDR3 reads CATSRASGLAGGGDTQYF. The CDR3 DNA is TGTGCCACCAGCAGAGCCTCGGGACTAGCGGGAGGAGGAGATACGCAGTATTTT.

V and J are TRBV3-1 (or the pseudogene TRBV3-2) and TRBJ2-5, with 12 bases identical to TRBD1. Losses at the gene ends were 4 bases for V and 5 bases for J; bases not matched to a gene: 8. The CDR3 covers 16 residues. Germline V gives CDR1 LGHDT, CDR2 YNNKEL (reference sequence). The CDR3 here is CASSLRDRGRLETQYF. CDR3 nucleotides: TGTGCCAGCAGCCTTCGGGACAGGGGGCGCCTGGAGACCCAGTACTTC.

The V and J genes are TRBV7-9 and TRBJ1-6, with D possibly matching TRBD1 (5 bases). V was cut by 8 bases and J by 8 bases, with 22 bases left in between. Germline assignment: CDR1 SEHNR and CDR2 FQNEAQ (reference sequence). This CDR3 has 16 amino acids. CDR3 nucleotide sequence: TGTGCCAGCCGGGCCCGGGGGGTTAGAGAGTATTCACCCCTCCACTTT. Its translation is CASRARGVREYSPLHF. The full variable domain, rest sourced from reference TRBV7-9 and TRBJ1-6, is DTGVSQNPRHKITKRGQNVTFRCDPISEHNRLYWYRQTLGQGPEFLTYFQNEAQLEKSRLLSDRFSAERPKGSFSTLEIQRTEQGDSAMYLCASRARGVREYSPLHFGNGTRLTVT.

V and J are TRBV19 and TRBJ1-3; no definite D call. In germline, CDR1 is LNHDA, CDR2 SQIVND (reference sequence). The CDR3 is 14 amino acids. Trimming took 6 bases from V and 0 from J, leaving 9 bases between them. The CDR3 region is CASRPPSSGNTIYF. CDR3 nucleotides: TGTGCCAGTAGACCCCCTAGCTCTGGAAACACCATATATTTT.

This rearrangement joins TRBV4-1 to TRBJ1-4; D possibly corresponds to TRBD1 (5 bases). CDR3 length: 15 residues. From germline, CDR1 is MGHRA and CDR2 YSYEKL. V dropped 3 bases and J dropped 8 bases, with 16 bases sitting between them. The CDR3 sequence is CASSHSKDMGEKLFF. The CDR3, as DNA: TGCGCCAGCAGCCACTCAAAGGACATGGGGGAAAAACTGTTTTTT.

The J gene is TRBJ1-5, the V gene TRBV7-8, with TRBD1 as a possible D gene (6 bases). The germline gives CDR1 SGHVS, CDR2 FQNEAQ. The CDR3 has 14 residues. V dropped 8 bases and J dropped 6 bases, with 17 bases sitting between them. In DNA form, the CDR3 reads TGTGCCAGCGGGGGGGGGCGCGTGGGTCAGCCCCAGCATTTT. It codes for CASGGGRVGQPQHF.

The chain links TRBV6-5 to TRBJ2-3, with D possibly matching TRBD2 (6 bases). The V and J ends lost 6 bases and 2 bases respectively, with 15 bases between them. Germline CDR1 reads MNHEY; CDR2 reads SVGAGI. This CDR3 has 15 residues. CDR3 DNA: TGTGCCAGCAGGTCTGGTAGCGGTCCCACAGATACGCAGTATTTT. The encoded protein is CASRSGSGPTDTQYF.